A selection of T cell receptor beta chains follows, all from one sample in a study of T cell responses to AZD1222 COVID-19 vaccine. The data were produced by immunoSEQ multiplex PCR, yet TCRdb's version contains in-frame clones alone and is incomplete. The table has approximately 120,000 clones, 75% to 90% seen once; the top ten hold about 4.4%. Sequenced material: peripheral blood, taken 28 days after the second AZD1222 dose. The receptors shown here come from an adult who received the AZD1222 COVID-19 vaccine. CDR3s include the opening cysteine and the closing phenylalanine or tryptophan. A D gene is named only where the DNA matches it firmly. The listing skips clone size in some rows; elsewhere it reads once, few, many or a size class.

- - TRBJ1-2 TRBV5-5 CASSLVPGQAWHGGYTF TGTGCCAGCAGCTTGGTTCCGGGCCAGGCCTGGCACGGTGGCTACACCTTC
TRBD2 - TRBJ2-7 TRBV28 CASTRGDVPYEQYF TGTGCCAGCACCCGGGGGGATGTTCCCTACGAGCAGTACTTC
- few TRBJ1-2 TRBV19 CASSIDRPQGYYGYTF TGTGCCAGTAGTATAGATCGCCCACAGGGATACTATGGCTACACCTTC
- - TRBJ1-6 TRBV7-3 CASSLLGYNSPLHF TGTGCCAGCAGCTTATTGGGTTATAATTCACCCCTCCACTTT
- - TRBJ2-2 TRBV3-1/TRBV3-2 CASSQGGVNGELFF TGTGCCAGCAGCCAAGGAGGGGTAAACGGGGAGCTGTTTTTT
- once TRBJ2-5 TRBV9 CASSGGGNQEETQYF TGTGCCAGCAGCGGTGGCGGGAACCAAGAAGAGACCCAGTACTTC
- - TRBJ1-4 TRBV20-1 CSASIQGGEKLFF TGCAGTGCTAGTATACAGGGAGGGGAAAAACTGTTTTTT
- - TRBJ1-1 TRBV6-2/TRBV6-3 CASSYGTFGGTEAFF TGTGCCAGCAGTTACGGGACCTTTGGAGGCACTGAAGCTTTCTTT
- - TRBJ2-7 TRBV7-2 CASSSDPYGEQYF TGTGCCAGCAGCTCCGACCCGTATGGGGAGCAGTACTTC
- once TRBJ2-7 TRBV9 CASSIGRGTYEQYF TGTGCCAGCAGCATCGGACGGGGTACCTACGAGCAGTACTTC
- once TRBJ1-1 TRBV27 CASSTQRGTGTEAFF TGTGCCAGCAGCACTCAAAGGGGAACGGGCACTGAAGCTTTCTTT
- - TRBJ2-1 TRBV6-5 CASSRTGTYNEQFF TGTGCCAGCAGCCGGACGGGAACCTACAATGAGCAGTTCTTC
TRBD2 - TRBJ2-5 TRBV29-1 CSVGPSGGQETQYF TGCAGCGTTGGGCCTAGCGGGGGACAAGAGACCCAGTACTTC
- - TRBJ1-6 TRBV5-1 CASSSKDSGTSSYNSPLHF TGCGCCAGCAGCTCGAAGGACAGTGGGACGAGCTCCTATAATTCACCCCTCCACTTT